Below, 28 T cell receptor beta chains from the same sample are listed, as sequenced in a study of shared clonotypes between healthy human individuals (TCRdb year 2020). Receptors were amplified or captured by the immunoSEQ multiplex PCR assay. What TCRdb holds here is the immuneACCESS table cut down to in-frame rearrangements. Part of the clones is not present; checked against another copy, under half of the missing clones reflect an unresolved V gene, and the others are unexplained. This sample holds 2 million to 3 million clones; approximately 94% were observed only once. The ten largest account for roughly 0.39% of the sample. The sequencing input was naive CD4+ T cells from PBMCs. The intended sense of this specimen's cell subset or site label: CD45RA+ positively selected. These receptors originate from a man younger than 30 in good health. Some clones in this sample may be carry-over from other donors' samples.

The CDR3 reads CASSPPPLTQYF. DNA for the CDR3: TGTGCCAGCAGCCCCCCCCCGTTGACCCAGTACTTC. The gene calls are TRBV5-7 and TRBJ2-5; D remains ambiguous. TRBV5-7 qualifies as an ORF whose function is uncertain. The CDR3 consists of 12 residues. V gave up 4 bases and J gave up 7 bases, with 11 bases separating them.

This clone was counted a few times. The CDR3 protein is CASSEMVDTIYF. The CDR3 DNA reads TGTGCCAGCAGTGAAATGGTGGACACCATATATTTT. The chain is built from TRBV6-1 and TRBJ1-3; D is ambiguous. This CDR3 has 12 amino acids. Germline V lookup: CDR1 MNHNS, CDR2 SASEGT. Trimming took off 2 bases at V and 8 bases at J, with 7 bases between the two ends.

The chain uses TRBV4-1 and TRBJ1-2; TRBD1 is a possible D gene (5 bases). V was pared by 0 bases and J by 4 bases, with 18 bases between. Germline lookup yields CDR1 MGHRA and CDR2 YSYEKL. This CDR3 has 17 residues. Here the CDR3 reads CASSQESYGRGTYGYTF. CDR3 nucleotide sequence: TGCGCCAGCAGCCAAGAATCGTACGGCCGGGGGACCTATGGCTACACCTTC.

This sequence joins TRBV7-7 and TRBJ2-2, with D perhaps matching TRBD1 or TRBD2 (5 bases each). Germline lookup yields CDR1 SSHAT and CDR2 FNYEAQ (reference sequence). V dropped 5 bases and J dropped 12 bases, with 31 bases sitting between them. The CDR3 is 18 residues long. The CDR3 region is CASSDQTGLARTPGKLFF. CDR3 nucleotides: TGTGCCAGCAGCGATCAAACAGGACTCGCGAGAACACCGGGGAAGCTGTTTTTT. The full variable domain, completed using reference TRBV7-7 and TRBJ2-2, is GAGVSQSPRYKVTKRGQDVTLRCDPISSHATLYWYQQALGQGPEFLTYFNYEAQPDKSGLPSDRFSAERPEGSISTLTIQRTEQRDSAMYRCASSDQTGLARTPGKLFFGEGSRLTVL.

CDR3 loop: CASSSRGQGDYGYTF. CDR3 sequence (DNA): TGCGCCAGCAGCTCCCGGGGACAGGGGGACTATGGCTACACCTTC. J is TRBJ1-2 and V is TRBV5-1; TRBD1 matches 11 bases. Trimming removed 3 bases from V and 3 bases from J; junction bases left unmatched: 4. CDR3 length: 15 residues. The germline V gene encodes CDR1 SGHRS and CDR2 YFSETQ.

CDR3: CASSAIGGMGEQYF. CDR3 DNA sequence: TGTGCCAGCAGCGCTATCGGGGGGATGGGTGAGCAGTACTTC. The chain combines TRBV11-2 with TRBJ2-7, with 7 nucleotides matching TRBD2. The germline V gene encodes CDR1 SGHAT and CDR2 FQNNGV. The CDR3 extends over 14 amino acids. Trimming at V came to 5 bases and at J to 7 bases, leaving 11 bases not matched to a gene.

Notes on this clone: Additional DNA sequences in this sample encode the identical CDR3. The V call is TRBV9, the J call TRBJ2-1; 8 positions agree with TRBD2. J lost 0 bases, V lost 3 bases, and 2 bases had no gene match. Per the germline V gene, CDR1 is SGDLS and CDR2 is YYNGEE. This CDR3 spans 15 amino acids. The CDR3 DNA reads TGTGCCAGCAGCGGAGGGACTAGCTCCTACAATGAGCAGTTCTTC. It is translated as CASSGGTSSYNEQFF.

The chain joins TRBV7-8 to TRBJ1-5; 8 positions match TRBD1. Trimming took 5 bases from V and 1 from J; bases not matched to a gene: 13. CDR1 SGHVS and CDR2 FQNEAQ come from the germline V gene. The CDR3 is 18 residues long. The CDR3 coding sequence is TGTGCCAGCAGCCCCAGGGTCGGGACAGGAGGGAGCAATCAGCCCCAGCATTTT. It encodes CASSPRVGTGGSNQPQHF. The variable domain in full, with the rest retrieved from reference TRBV7-8 and TRBJ1-5, is GAGVSQSPRYKVAKRGQDVALRCDPISGHVSLFWYQQALGQGPEFLTYFQNEAQLDKSGLPSDRFFAERPEGSVSTLKIQRTQQEDSAVYLCASSPRVGTGGSNQPQHFGDGTRLSIL.

The gene calls are TRBV19 and TRBJ1-2, with TRBD1 identical over 9 bases. Germline trimming cut 5 bases from V and 7 bases from J; bases unmatched to any gene: 23. Germline-derived CDR1 and CDR2 are LNHDA and SQIVND (reference sequence). This CDR3 has 19 amino acids. The CDR3 reads CASSLRQGEGRSRGLGYTF. CDR3 sequence (DNA): TGTGCCAGTAGTTTAAGACAGGGGGAAGGGCGCTCCCGCGGGCTTGGCTACACCTTC.

Note on this clone: The same CDR3 arises from other DNA sequences in this sample as well. This chain joins TRBV4-1 and TRBJ1-1; possibly TRBD1 for D (5 bases). Germline lookup yields CDR1 MGHRA and CDR2 YSYEKL. V was trimmed by 3 bases and J by 0 bases, leaving 11 bases between them. The CDR3 covers 15 residues. CDR3 residues: CASSQTGGMNTEAFF. Written as DNA, the CDR3 is TGCGCCAGCAGCCAGACCGGGGGTATGAACACTGAAGCTTTCTTT.

This rearrangement joins TRBV19 to TRBJ2-3; unclear D gene. CDR1 is LNHDA and CDR2 is SQIVND in the germline V gene (reference sequence). The CDR3 has 15 residues. The germline V and J ends were trimmed by 2 bases and 0 bases, with 9 bases remaining between them. CDR3: CASSISGGSTDTQYF. In DNA, the CDR3 is TGTGCCAGTAGTATATCGGGCGGTAGCACAGATACGCAGTATTTT. Variable domain in full (rest from reference TRBV19 and TRBJ2-3): DGGITQSPKYLFRKEGQNVTLSCEQNLNHDAMYWYRQDPGQGLRLIYYSQIVNDFQKGDIAEGYSVSREKKESFPLTVTSAQKNPTAFYLCASSISGGSTDTQYFGPGTRLTVL.

The V call is TRBV11-2, the J call TRBJ1-1; a weak D match, TRBD1 (6 bases). Per the germline V gene, CDR1 is SGHAT and CDR2 is FQNNGV. The CDR3 consists of 14 residues. Trimming pared 4 bases from V and 2 bases from J, leaving 11 bases between. Here the CDR3 DNA reads TGTGCCAGCAGCTCCCGACAGGAAAACACTGAAGCTTTCTTT. This encodes CASSSRQENTEAFF.

The chain is built from TRBV5-1 and TRBJ1-4; no clear D. The CDR3 contains 13 residues. Deletions cut 5 bases from V and 5 bases from J, with 10 bases between. The germline gives CDR1 SGHRS, CDR2 YFSETQ. CDR3 coding DNA: TGCGCCAGCAGGACCGGTCGGAATGAAAAACTGTTTTTT. Protein sequence: CASRTGRNEKLFF.

The chain is built from TRBV5-6 and TRBJ1-1; the D gene is possibly TRBD1 (6 bases). The ends were cut back, 4 bases at V and 3 bases at J, with 10 bases in the middle. This CDR3 is 13 amino acids long. Germline CDR1 reads SGHDT; CDR2 reads YYEEEE. The DNA for the CDR3 is TGTGCCAGCAGCACCGGACAGTACACTGAAGCTTTCTTT. Protein: CASSTGQYTEAFF.

This sequence joins TRBV28 and TRBJ2-7, with 8 bases lining up with TRBD2. Trimming cost V 4 bases and J 1 base; bases outside gene matches: 15. This CDR3 spans 18 amino acids. Germline V gene data show CDR1 as MDHEN and CDR2 as SYDVKM. CDR3 sequence: CASSYFLSGGRGSYEQYF. The CDR3 coding sequence is TGTGCCAGCAGTTACTTTCTGTCGGGGGGGCGAGGGTCCTACGAGCAGTACTTC.

This chain joins TRBV7-2 and TRBJ2-2; perhaps TRBD1 as D (6 bases). The CDR3 loop spans 14 amino acids. V was cut by 1 base and J by 4 bases, with 7 bases left in between. Per germline, CDR1 SGHTA and CDR2 FQGNSA. CDR3 sequence reads: CASSLEGVTGELFF. For the CDR3, the DNA is TGTGCCAGCAGCTTAGAGGGGGTCACCGGGGAGCTGTTTTTT. The variable domain in full, completed from reference TRBV7-2 and TRBJ2-2, reads GAGVSQSPSNKVTEKGKDVELRCDPISGHTALYWYRQSLGQGLEFLIYFQGNSAPDKSGLPSDRFSAERTGGSVSTLTIQRTQQEDSAVYLCASSLEGVTGELFFGEGSRLTVL.

The chain links TRBV16 to TRBJ2-1; D may be TRBD1 (6 bases). CDR3 length: 15 amino acids. Trimming removed 3 bases from V and 1 base from J, with 10 bases in between. Germline V lookup: CDR1 KGHSY, CDR2 FQNENV. The CDR3 protein is CASSQGAKSYNEQFF. CDR3 DNA: TGTGCCAGCAGCCAGGGGGCCAAGTCCTACAATGAGCAGTTCTTC.

The V gene is TRBV11-2, the J gene TRBJ2-1, with TRBD2 matching 13 bases. V was clipped by 1 base and J by 12 bases; unmatched bases: 9. CDR1 is SGHAT, CDR2 FQNNGV, per germline. The CDR3 covers 16 residues. This CDR3 reads CASSLVGGTSGITQFF. The CDR3 DNA reads TGTGCCAGCAGCTTAGTCGGGGGGACTAGCGGGATTACGCAGTTCTTC.

The V gene is TRBV5-8, the J gene TRBJ2-2; D uncertain. Trimming stripped 0 bases from V and 4 bases from J, with 10 bases between. From germline, CDR1 is SGHTS and CDR2 YDEGEE. The CDR3 has 15 residues. CDR3 nucleotides: TGTGCCAGCAGCTTGGAGGCCTCTTCCACCGGGGAGCTGTTTTTT. Translated, it gives CASSLEASSTGELFF.

V usage is TRBV18 and J usage is TRBJ1-3, with D hard to call. CDR1 is KGHSH, CDR2 LQKENI, per germline. The CDR3 covers 16 residues. Trimming stripped 3 bases from V and 0 bases from J, with 12 bases between. This chain's CDR3 is CASSPVVRPSGNTIYF. Here the CDR3 DNA reads TGTGCCAGCTCACCTGTCGTAAGGCCCTCTGGAAACACCATATATTTT.

This chain connects TRBV30 to TRBJ1-5; no reliable D call. Germline CDR1 reads GTSNPN; CDR2 reads SVGIG (reference sequence). This CDR3 comprises 16 residues. V lost 1 base and J 0 bases, leaving 13 bases between the germline ends. CDR3 loop: CAWSGVGSLSNQPQHF. The DNA for the CDR3 is TGTGCCTGGAGTGGGGTGGGCAGCCTTAGCAATCAGCCCCAGCATTTT. Drawing the rest from reference TRBV30 and TRBJ1-5, the complete variable domain is SQTIHQWPATLVQPVGSPLSLECTVEGTSNPNLYWYRQAAGRGLQLLFYSVGIGQISSEVPQNLSASRPQDRQFILSSKKLLLSDSGFYLCAWSGVGSLSNQPQHFGDGTRLSIL.

The chain is built from TRBV18 and TRBJ1-4; 9 bases agree with TRBD1. This CDR3 comprises 14 residues. J gave up 7 bases and V 5 bases, and 5 bases lay outside the gene matches. Per the germline V gene, CDR1 is KGHSH and CDR2 is LQKENI. The CDR3 nucleotides read TGTGCCAGCTCAACCGACAGGGGGAGTGAAAAACTGTTTTTT. As protein: CASSTDRGSEKLFF. Together with reference TRBV18 and TRBJ1-4, the CDR3 gives the full variable domain: NAGVMQNPRHLVRRRGQEARLRCSPMKGHSHVYWYRQLPEEGLKFMVYLQKENIIDESGMPKERFSAEFPKEGPSILRIQQVVRGDSAAYFCASSTDRGSEKLFFGSGTQLSVL.

The chain combines TRBV4-2 with TRBJ1-2; possibly TRBD1 for D (5 bases). Trimming removed 2 bases from V and 3 bases from J, with 13 bases in between. This CDR3 is built from 15 residues. Germline CDR1 LGHNA, CDR2 YNFKEQ. The CDR3 protein is CASSQRQKSYYGYTF. The CDR3 DNA reads as TGTGCCAGCAGCCAAAGACAGAAATCGTACTATGGCTACACCTTC.

This chain connects TRBV25-1 to TRBJ2-5, with D perhaps matching TRBD1 or TRBD2 (7 bases each). There are 14 residues in the CDR3. The V end lost 6 bases, the J end lost 5 bases, and 16 bases lay between the germline ends. The germline V gene has CDR1 MGHDK and CDR2 SYGVNS. The CDR3 here is CASSQGGAKETQYF. In DNA form, the CDR3 reads TGTGCCAGCAGCCAGGGGGGGGCGAAGGAGACCCAGTACTTC.

This chain connects TRBV10-3 to TRBJ2-3; 8 nucleotides line up with TRBD2. The junction had 11 bases not matched to a gene; V was cut back by 4 bases and J by 2 bases. This CDR3 is built from 17 residues. Germline CDR1 is ENHRY and CDR2 is SYGVKD. Here the CDR3 DNA reads TGTGCCATCAGTGTGGTTCAGGCTAGCGGGTACACAGATACGCAGTATTTT. Its protein product is CAISVVQASGYTDTQYF.

The chain combines TRBV6-5 with TRBJ2-2; D unresolved. The CDR3 extends over 14 amino acids. Trimming left V 6 bases short and J 4 bases short, with 12 bases between. Looked up from germline, CDR1 is MNHEY and CDR2 is SVGAGI. The CDR3 sequence is CASSTYSSTGELFF. The DNA of the CDR3 is TGTGCCAGCAGCACATACAGCAGCACCGGGGAGCTGTTTTTT.

This clone turned up a few times. The chain combines TRBV14 with TRBJ1-1; D gene ambiguous. Germline V gives CDR1 SGHDN, CDR2 FVKESK. The CDR3 is 12 amino acids. The V end was cut by 4 bases, the J end by 4 bases, with 7 bases between. CDR3 sequence (DNA): TGTGCCAGCAGCCGCAGCAGCACTGAAGCTTTCTTT. It codes for CASSRSSTEAFF.

Details on this clone: The sample has other DNA sequences that encode this CDR3 too. The chain uses TRBV28 and TRBJ1-5; tentative D call: TRBD1 (5 bases). V was shortened by 3 bases and J by 0 bases, with 12 bases between the two germline ends. The germline gives CDR1 MDHEN, CDR2 SYDVKM. The CDR3 totals 16 residues. The CDR3 reads CASSFLGQGSNQPQHF. The CDR3 DNA is TGTGCCAGCAGTTTCCTGGGCCAGGGTAGCAATCAGCCCCAGCATTTT. The complete variable domain, with remaining parts taken from reference TRBV28 and TRBJ1-5, reads DVKVTQSSRYLVKRTGEKVFLECVQDMDHENMFWYRQDPGLGLRLIYFSYDVKMKEKGDIPEGYSVSREKKERFSLILESASTNQTSMYLCASSFLGQGSNQPQHFGDGTRLSIL.